This T cell receptor (beta chain) was identified in a study of beta chain features in type 1 diabetes. Findings of the study overall: Equally in patients and controls, PCR might preferentially amplify shorter templates. Across patients, naive, central memory and Treg TCRB repertoires exhibited apparently greater similarity than was observed across healthy donors.

As regards this clone: Its antigen remains unidentified.

The germline gives CDR1 SQVTM, CDR2 ANQGSEA. The CDR3 spans 14 residues. Trimming removed 6 bases from V and 6 bases from J; junction bases left unmatched: 10. Reverse transcription of all isolated RNA meant that expressed TCRB transcripts were sequenced. Data came from immunoSEQ multiplex PCR; TCRdb stores just in-frame clones and leaves some out. The profile shows more than 85,000 clones, about 40% of them singletons. The receptor's source is a young woman in good health. The sequenced sample consisted of stem cell memory CD4+ T cells from blood. This chain joins TRBV29-1 and TRBJ2-7; TRBD1 matches at 11 bases. The CDR3 DNA reads TGCAGCGTCGGTCCCGGGACAGGGGGAACCGAGCAGTACTTC. Its protein product is CSVGPGTGGTEQYF.